This T cell receptor (beta chain) was captured in a study of identifying expanded T cells in peripheral blood (dated by TCRdb to between 2018 and 2021). Some background on the complete study: Technical replicates were generated by sequencing separate aliquots of the same genomic DNA pool, with four replicates compared pairwise. The investigation overall reported the following: For all healthy donors, the variance in clone template counts between approximately 2-week samples rose significantly as total template count increased. It was expected by the authors that biological variance in healthy repertoires might increase further over much longer intervals, such as months to years. Across all healthy-donor time intervals, the beta-binomial model significantly cut both the number of clones called differentially abundant and the false-positive rate. Approximately 1.2 differentially abundant clones were flagged by the binomial model between technical replicates, whereas about 15 and 19 were flagged over approximately two weeks and four weeks, respectively.

Remarks on this clone: The antigen it recognizes is unknown. Base qualities were left out, and no much larger clone turns up one base away.

No immune events such as infections were documented for the healthy donors during the collection period. To calibrate time-dependent variance in a beta-binomial model of T-cell clone differential abundance, blood repertoires from healthy donors were used as a training cohort. There were roughly 10 healthy donors in the training cohort, of whom 3 were female and 7 were male. An age range of about 29 to 65 years, with an average of roughly 40 years, was recorded for the donors. Obtained from a commercial supplier, whole blood was collected from each healthy donor at three time points set approximately two weeks apart. Genomic DNA was extracted from unsorted whole blood for immunosequencing. TCRbeta CDR3 regions were profiled with the immunoSEQ Assay using bias-controlled multiplex PCR amplification of genomic DNA. Concerning the study's data processing: To quantify the absolute abundance of each unique TCRbeta CDR3 region, the sequences were collapsed and filtered. Two models were used to test differential abundance: a binomial model (Fisher-equivalent) and a beta-binomial model that adds time-dependent variance fitted from healthy donors. Clones with fewer than 5 combined templates were removed, and differential abundance was called for clones with a Benjamini-Hochberg FDR below 0.01. Beta-binomial variance was modeled as a function of total template count across the two samples using the form v = (b*log(k)+a)^2. TCRdb's version of the immuneACCESS table is confined to in-frame rearrangements and falls short of the full clone set. An unresolved V gene accounts for under half of the shortfall where checked; the remainder is of unknown origin. V and J calls and clone size are those listed in that table; D and trimming were worked out from the DNA. This sample lists tens of thousands of clones; almost 85% were detected once. The ten largest clones add up to about 20% of the sample.

The TCR originated in a person between 18 and 75 years old in good health. Sequencing was performed on blood.

The CDR3 reads CASSLGPGLARQETQYF. The DNA sequence is given as TGTGCCAGCAGCTTAGGGCCCGGACTAGCCCGCCAAGAGACCCAGTACTTC. The chain was built from TRBV7-8 and TRBJ2-5; 8 bases in the junction line up with TRBD2. CDR1 and CDR2 (SGHVS, FQNEAQ) derive from the germline V gene. The CDR3 has 17 amino acids, counting the end cysteine and phenylalanine. The entry retains the CDR3 DNA only, 51 bases that are in frame from base 1. The germline V end is reduced by 1 base and the J end by 1 base; junction bases left unmatched: 8.